The rows below give T cell receptor beta chains drawn from one sample of a study of T cell repertoires and Cas9 in healthy adults. This table comes from immunoSEQ multiplex PCR, and its TCRdb copy is limited to in-frame clones, with some not included. This repertoire shows about 14,000 clones, 85% to 90% found once; its top ten account for around 1.5%. The sequenced material came from Tregs (CD4+, CD25+, CD127-, CD137-, CD154-) from PBMCs; culture status not recorded. Receptors originate from a human donor in good health. CDR3s include the opening cysteine and the closing phenylalanine or tryptophan. The D gene is left open where the match is weak. The size entry is marked missing in some rows and otherwise reads once, few, many or a size class.

size: -; J: TRBJ1-3; D: -; V: TRBV13; CDR3: CASSFSPGGGRNTIYF; DNA: TGTGCCAGCAGCTTCTCGCCCGGGGGCGGTAGAAACACCATATATTTT
size: -; J: TRBJ2-1; D: -; V: TRBV7-7; CDR3: CASSWGASGHNEQFF; DNA: TGTGCCAGCAGCTGGGGGGCTAGCGGACACAATGAGCAGTTCTTC
size: -; J: TRBJ1-2; D: -; V: TRBV7-9; CDR3: CASSQERQVYGYTF; DNA: TGTGCCAGCAGCCAAGAGCGGCAGGTCTATGGCTACACCTTC
size: -; J: TRBJ2-2; D: -; V: TRBV11-2; CDR3: CASRPGAGAFGELFF; DNA: TGTGCCAGCAGGCCGGGGGCGGGAGCTTTCGGGGAGCTGTTTTTT
size: -; J: TRBJ1-5; D: -; V: TRBV27; CDR3: CASSLGRLNQPQHF; DNA: TGTGCCAGCAGTCTAGGGCGGTTAAATCAGCCCCAGCATTTT
size: -; J: TRBJ2-2; D: -; V: TRBV7-8; CDR3: CASSKIATGELFF; DNA: TGTGCCAGCAGCAAGATCGCCACCGGGGAGCTGTTTTTT
size: -; J: TRBJ2-1; D: TRBD2; V: TRBV6-6; CDR3: CASSDSGRVYNEQFF; DNA: TGTGCCAGCAGTGATAGCGGGAGGGTCTACAATGAGCAGTTCTTC
size: -; J: TRBJ1-4; D: -; V: TRBV25-1; CDR3: CASRPRTNEKLFF; DNA: TGTGCCAGCAGGCCTAGGACTAATGAAAAACTGTTTTTT
size: -; J: TRBJ2-2; D: TRBD2; V: TRBV7-2; CDR3: CASSPGLGNTGELFF; DNA: TGTGCCAGCAGCCCGGGACTAGGGAACACCGGGGAGCTGTTTTTT
size: once; J: TRBJ1-5; D: -; V: TRBV9; CDR3: CASSAYGGNQPQHF; DNA: TGTGCCAGCAGCGCCTATGGGGGCAATCAGCCCCAGCATTTT
size: -; J: TRBJ1-6; D: -; V: TRBV27; CDR3: CASSFKRAISGASSYNSPLHF; DNA: TGTGCCAGCAGTTTCAAGAGGGCCATTTCAGGGGCCAGCTCCTATAATTCACCCCTCCACTTT
size: -; J: TRBJ1-5; D: -; V: TRBV19; CDR3: CASSNSGTLSNQPQHF; DNA: TGTGCCAGTAGTAACTCCGGGACACTTAGCAATCAGCCCCAGCATTTT
size: -; J: TRBJ1-2; D: -; V: TRBV5-1; CDR3: CASSLAAGKNGYTF; DNA: TGCGCCAGCAGCTTGGCGGCAGGGAAAAATGGCTACACCTTC
size: -; J: TRBJ1-6; D: -; V: TRBV2; CDR3: CASSEASPGGSPLHF; DNA: TGTGCCAGCAGTGAAGCTTCCCCGGGGGGTTCACCCCTCCACTTT
size: -; J: TRBJ2-2; D: -; V: TRBV7-2; CDR3: CASSSVRSRPNTGELFF; DNA: TGTGCCAGCAGCTCGGTCCGGTCGCGGCCGAACACCGGGGAGCTGTTTTTT
size: once; J: TRBJ1-6; D: -; V: TRBV6-4; CDR3: CASRRDSNSPLHF; DNA: TGTGCCAGCAGACGGGATTCTAATTCACCCCTCCACTTT
size: -; J: TRBJ2-3; D: -; V: TRBV10-3; CDR3: CAISEGADTQYF; DNA: TGTGCCATCAGTGAGGGGGCAGATACGCAGTATTTT
size: once; J: TRBJ1-1; D: -; V: TRBV6-6; CDR3: CASSSGGDTEAFF; DNA: TGTGCCAGCAGTTCTGGGGGTGACACTGAAGCTTTCTTT
size: -; J: TRBJ1-2; D: -; V: TRBV15; CDR3: CATSRDVRTASGYTF; DNA: TGTGCCACCAGCAGAGATGTAAGGACAGCCAGTGGCTACACCTTC
size: -; J: TRBJ1-2; D: -; V: TRBV19; CDR3: CASSRFDIGARTKYTF; DNA: TGTGCCAGTAGTAGATTTGACATCGGAGCTAGGACAAAGTACACCTTC
size: once; J: TRBJ2-4; D: TRBD1; V: TRBV6-5; CDR3: CASSWDSKNIQYF; DNA: TGTGCCAGCAGCTGGGACAGCAAAAACATTCAGTACTTC
size: -; J: TRBJ1-1; D: -; V: TRBV6-6; CDR3: CASSRAGGGSTEAFF; DNA: TGTGCCAGCAGTCGCGCTGGTGGTGGGAGCACTGAAGCTTTCTTT
size: -; J: TRBJ2-1; D: TRBD2; V: TRBV4-3; CDR3: CASSQENSGVMGNEQFF; DNA: TGCGCCAGCAGCCAAGAAAATAGCGGGGTCATGGGCAATGAGCAGTTCTTC
size: -; J: TRBJ2-3; D: -; V: TRBV27; CDR3: CASSLRNSYTQYF; DNA: TGTGCCAGCAGTTTAAGGAACAGCTATACGCAGTATTTT
size: -; J: TRBJ1-1; D: -; V: TRBV11-2; CDR3: CASSFAGMNTEAFF; DNA: TGTGCCAGCAGCTTTGCGGGCATGAACACTGAAGCTTTCTTT
size: -; J: TRBJ2-2; D: -; V: TRBV30; CDR3: CAWRWGTATGELFF; DNA: TGTGCCTGGAGGTGGGGAACAGCAACCGGGGAGCTGTTTTTT
size: -; J: TRBJ2-7; D: TRBD1; V: TRBV5-4; CDR3: CASSFNRGLYEQYF; DNA: TGTGCCAGCAGCTTTAACAGGGGGCTCTACGAGCAGTACTTC
size: -; J: TRBJ1-2; D: -; V: TRBV6-1; CDR3: CASTVGPYGYTF; DNA: TGTGCCAGCACGGTAGGCCCCTATGGCTACACCTTC
size: -; J: TRBJ1-4; D: -; V: TRBV7-7; CDR3: CASSSGWDEKLFF; DNA: TGTGCCAGCAGCTCAGGGTGGGATGAAAAACTGTTTTTT
size: -; J: TRBJ1-5; D: -; V: TRBV2; CDR3: CASRRDVYSNQPQHF; DNA: TGTGCCAGCAGAAGGGACGTTTATAGCAATCAGCCCCAGCATTTT
size: -; J: TRBJ2-7; D: -; V: TRBV6-6; CDR3: CASSMDFYEQYF; DNA: TGTGCCAGCAGTATGGACTTTTACGAGCAGTACTTC
size: -; J: TRBJ1-2; D: TRBD1; V: TRBV6-5; CDR3: CASSEETGVAGYTF; DNA: TGTGCCAGCAGTGAAGAGACAGGGGTCGCTGGCTACACCTTC